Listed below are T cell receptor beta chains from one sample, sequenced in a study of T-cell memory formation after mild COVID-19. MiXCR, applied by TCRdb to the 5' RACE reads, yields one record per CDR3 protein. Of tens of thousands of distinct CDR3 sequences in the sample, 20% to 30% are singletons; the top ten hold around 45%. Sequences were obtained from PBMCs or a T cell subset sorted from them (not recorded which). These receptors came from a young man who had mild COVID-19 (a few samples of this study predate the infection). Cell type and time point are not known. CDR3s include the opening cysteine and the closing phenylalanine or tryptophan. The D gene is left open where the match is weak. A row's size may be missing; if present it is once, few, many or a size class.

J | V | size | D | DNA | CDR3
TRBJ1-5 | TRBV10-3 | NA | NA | TGTGCCATCAGTGAGGAAACAGGCAGACAGCCCCAGCATTTT | CAISEETGRQPQHF
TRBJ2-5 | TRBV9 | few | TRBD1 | TGTGCCAGCAGCAAGGGGGCGGCGAAGACCCAGTACTTC | CASSKGAAKTQYF
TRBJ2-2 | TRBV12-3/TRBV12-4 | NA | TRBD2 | TGTGCCAGCAGTTTGCGGGGGGCCCTGAACACCGGGGAGCTGTTTTTT | CASSLRGALNTGELFF
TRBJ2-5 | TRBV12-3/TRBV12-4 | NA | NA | TGTGCCAGCAGTTTATCCGGGGGTGCGGAGACCCAGTACTTC | CASSLSGGAETQYF
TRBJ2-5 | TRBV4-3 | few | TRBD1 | TGCGCCAGCAGCCGGAGGGACAGGGTGGAAGAGACCCAGTACTTC | CASSRRDRVEETQYF
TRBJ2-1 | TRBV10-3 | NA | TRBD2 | TGTGCCATCAGTGAGTCGGGGCTAGCGGGGGTTTCCTACAATGAGCAGTTCTTC | CAISESGLAGVSYNEQFF
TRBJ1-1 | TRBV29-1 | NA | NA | TGCAGCGTCGCCCCCGCAGGCGCTGAAGCTTTCTTT | CSVAPAGAEAFF
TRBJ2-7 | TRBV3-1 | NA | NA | TGTGCCAGCAGCCAAGAACCGGGGCAATGGTCCTACGAGCAGTACTTC | CASSQEPGQWSYEQYF
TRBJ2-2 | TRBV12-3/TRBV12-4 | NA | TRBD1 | TGTGCCAGCAGACAGGGGGCAGGCGGGGAGCTGTTTTTT | CASRQGAGGELFF
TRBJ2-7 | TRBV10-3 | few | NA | TGTGCCATCTTCTCGGGGGAAGCCTACGAGCAGTACTTC | CAIFSGEAYEQYF
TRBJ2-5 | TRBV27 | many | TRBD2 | TGTGCCAGCAGTTTACTAGCGGGGGGGCGGGAGACCCAGTACTTC | CASSLLAGGRETQYF
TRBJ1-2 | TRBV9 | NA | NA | TGTGCCAGCAGCGTAGGGGGGGGCACTGGTTATGGCTACACCTTC | CASSVGGGTGYGYTF
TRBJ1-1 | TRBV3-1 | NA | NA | TGTGCCAGCAGCTACGGAGGACCTAACACTGAAGCTTTCTTT | CASSYGGPNTEAFF
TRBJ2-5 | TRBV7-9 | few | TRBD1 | TGTGCCAGCAGCTTCAGTACAGGGGAGGAGACCCAGTACTTC | CASSFSTGEETQYF
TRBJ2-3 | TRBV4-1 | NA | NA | TGCGCCAGCAGCCAAGAGATGGGGATCATAGATACGCAGTATTTT | CASSQEMGIIDTQYF
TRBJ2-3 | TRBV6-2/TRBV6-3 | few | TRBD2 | TGTGCCAGCAGTTACCTTTCGCGGGGGGCCCGGGATACGCAGTATTTT | CASSYLSRGARDTQYF
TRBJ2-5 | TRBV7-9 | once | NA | TGTGCCGGCAGCTGGGGGCCCGCCTCGGCGGAGACCCAGTACTTC | CAGSWGPASAETQYF
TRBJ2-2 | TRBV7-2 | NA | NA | TGTGCCAGCAGCTTTGAGGGGGTTAACACCGGGGAGCTGTTTTTT | CASSFEGVNTGELFF
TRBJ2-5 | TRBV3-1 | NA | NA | TGTGCCAGCAGCTCAGGGGAGCCGGTGCGGTACTTC | CASSSGEPVRYF
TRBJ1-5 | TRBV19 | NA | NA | TGTGCCAGTAGTGCCCGGGGTAGCAATCAGCCCCAGCATTTT | CASSARGSNQPQHF
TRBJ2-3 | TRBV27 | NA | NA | TGTGCCAGCAGTCGACTCGACCTCTATACAGATACGCAGTATTTT | CASSRLDLYTDTQYF
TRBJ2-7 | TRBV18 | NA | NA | TGTGCCAGCTCACCAGAGGAAGACGGGGAATCAGGTAACTCCTACGAGCAGTACTTC | CASSPEEDGESGNSYEQYF
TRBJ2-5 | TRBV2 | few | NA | TGTGCCAGCATCTCCCTCCGTTCGGGGGTGGAGACCCAGTACTTC | CASISLRSGVETQYF
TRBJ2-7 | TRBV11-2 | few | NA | TGTGCCAGCAGCTTGTTCACAGATGAGCAGTACTTC | CASSLFTDEQYF
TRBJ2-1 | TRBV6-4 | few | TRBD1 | TGTGCCAGCAGTCCCACAGGGGATTACAATGAGCAGTTCTTC | CASSPTGDYNEQFF
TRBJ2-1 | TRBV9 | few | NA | TGTGCCAGCAGCGTTAGTACCGGAAATGAGCAGTTCTTC | CASSVSTGNEQFF
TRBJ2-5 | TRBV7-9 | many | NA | TGTGCCAGCAGCCCATCTGGACTGTACCTCCGGGGGACCCAGTACTTC | CASSPSGLYLRGTQYF
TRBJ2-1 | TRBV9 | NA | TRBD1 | TGTGCCAGCAGCCGGAGACAGGGGAGCTATGATGAGCAGTTCTTC | CASSRRQGSYDEQFF
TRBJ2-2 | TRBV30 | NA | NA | TGTGCCTGGAGTTTCCTGGGAGTCACCGGGGAGCTGTTTTTT | CAWSFLGVTGELFF
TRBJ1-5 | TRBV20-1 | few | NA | TGCAGTGCTAGAGGGTTCAGGAGCAATCAGCCCCAGCATTTT | CSARGFRSNQPQHF
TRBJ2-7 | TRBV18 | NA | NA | TGTGCCAGCTCACCACCTACCAGTTACGAGCAGTACTTC | CASSPPTSYEQYF
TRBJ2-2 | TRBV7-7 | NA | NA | TGTGCTAGCAGCTTAGGCGGACTCCAGTACACCGGGGAGCTGTTTTTT | CASSLGGLQYTGELFF
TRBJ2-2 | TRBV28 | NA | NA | TGTGCCAGCAGTTTTCAACGGGTGGGCGGGGAGCTGTTTTTT | CASSFQRVGGELFF
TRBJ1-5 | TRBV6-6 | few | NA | TGTGCCAGTGAGGTGGGCAGGGCCCTGATTAGCAATCAGCCCCAGCATTTT | CASEVGRALISNQPQHF
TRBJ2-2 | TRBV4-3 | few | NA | TGCGCCAGCAGCCGCCGGGGTCCCCCCACGAACACCGGGGAGCTGTTTTTT | CASSRRGPPTNTGELFF
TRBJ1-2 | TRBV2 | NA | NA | TGTGCCAGCAGTGAAGCTGGACAGATGAACTATGGCTACACCTTC | CASSEAGQMNYGYTF
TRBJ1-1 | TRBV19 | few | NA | TGTGCCAGTAGTGGGGGGGCTGTGAACACTGAAGCTTTCTTT | CASSGGAVNTEAFF
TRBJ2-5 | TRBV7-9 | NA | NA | TGTGCCAGCAGCGCACCTTCGGCCCCGGGGGGCAGAGAGACCCAGTACTTC | CASSAPSAPGGRETQYF
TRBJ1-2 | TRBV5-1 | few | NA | TGCGCCAGCAGCTTGGACAGGTCTGGCTACACCTTC | CASSLDRSGYTF
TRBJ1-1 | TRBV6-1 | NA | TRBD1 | TGTGCCAGCAGTAAAGTGGACAGGACTGAAGCTTTCTTT | CASSKVDRTEAFF
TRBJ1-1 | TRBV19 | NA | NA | TGTGCCAGTAGTACCGGCACGGGTTCCACTGAAGCTTTCTTT | CASSTGTGSTEAFF
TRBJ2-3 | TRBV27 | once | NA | TGTGCCAGCAGTTTAGGTGTAGTCTACACAGATACGCAGTATTTT | CASSLGVVYTDTQYF
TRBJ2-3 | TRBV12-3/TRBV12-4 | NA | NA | TGTGCCAGCAGTTTAGGAGCCCCTGGGACCCCCGATACGCAGTATTTT | CASSLGAPGTPDTQYF
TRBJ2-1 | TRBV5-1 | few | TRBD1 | TGCGCCAGCAGCCAATGGACGGACAGGCCATTGTATGAGCAGTTCTTC | CASSQWTDRPLYEQFF
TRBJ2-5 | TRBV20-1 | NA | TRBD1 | TGCAGTGCCCGAACAGGGGGATACCAAGAGACCCAGTACTTC | CSARTGGYQETQYF
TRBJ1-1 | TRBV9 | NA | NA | TGTGCCAGCAGCCCTGGGGCAGGGCAAGGGACTGAAGCTTTCTTT | CASSPGAGQGTEAFF
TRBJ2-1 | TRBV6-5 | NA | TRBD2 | TGTGCCAGCAGCATCCGACTAGCGGGGGACAATGAGCAGTTCTTC | CASSIRLAGDNEQFF
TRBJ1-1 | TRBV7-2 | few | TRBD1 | TGTGCCAGCAGCTTAATGGGACAGGGCAACACTGAAGCTTTCTTT | CASSLMGQGNTEAFF
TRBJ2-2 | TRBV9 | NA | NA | TGTGCCAGCAGCGACCCCGGGGCTTTCACCGGGGAGCTGTTTTTT | CASSDPGAFTGELFF
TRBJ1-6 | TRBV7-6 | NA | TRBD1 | TGTGCCAGCAGCGCCGGGACAGGGTCGTATAATTCACCCCTCCACTTT | CASSAGTGSYNSPLHF
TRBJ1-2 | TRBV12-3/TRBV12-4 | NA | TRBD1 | TGTGCCAGCAGTTCACAGGGGGCTGGCTACCCCTTC | CASSSQGAGYPF
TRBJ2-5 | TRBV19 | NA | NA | TGTGCCAGTAGTATGCGGTCCTTTGGGGAGACCCAGTACTTC | CASSMRSFGETQYF